Shown below are 18 T cell receptor beta chains from a single sample sequenced in a study of T cell clonality in common variable immunodeficiency. Findings and caveats of the study: Fewer deletions and N-nucleotide insertions were reportedly seen in common variable immunodeficiency TCR beta sequences.

Sequenced by immunoSEQ multiplex PCR; TCRdb stores in-frame clones only, minus some. Listed here are 25,000 to 30,000 clones without any singletons, the top ten holding roughly 3%. Antigens of these TCRs are unknown. Sequencing was performed on peripheral blood mononuclear cells. These receptors all stem from a human donor with common variable immunodeficiency.

This clone was counted many times. The DNA ends 3 residues before the CDR3 does, and the rest of the CDR3 is filled in from the germline J gene. The chain links TRBV19 to TRBJ2-5, with D possibly TRBD2 on 6 matching bases. Germline CDR1 and CDR2: LNHDA and SQIVND (reference sequence). V was cut by 5 bases and J by 0 bases, with 7 bases left in between. This CDR3 has 13 amino acids. Incomplete CDR3 DNA: TGTGCCAGTAGTTGGGACTACCAAGAGACC. This gives the protein CASSWDYQET. The whole CDR3 reads CASSWDYQETQYF.

At least ten counts were recorded for this clone. The CDR3 extends 3 residues past the end of the read, so its final part is completed from the germline J gene. The chain joins TRBV7-8 to TRBJ1-2, with a weak D call TRBD1 (6 bases). V lost 1 base, J lost 3 bases, and 9 bases lay in between. The CDR3 has 14 residues. Looked up from germline, CDR1 is SGHVS and CDR2 is FQNEAQ. The CDR3 here is CASSLVAGDYGYTF. The CDR3 DNA, read in part, is TGTGCCAGCAGCTTAGTGGCAGGGGACTATGGC.

This clone was picked up a small number of times. Read sequence stops 3 residues before the CDR3 end, and the germline J gene provides the missing end. The genes are TRBV2 and TRBJ1-1, with TRBD1 identical over 7 bases. This CDR3 is built from 15 residues. V was pared by 1 base and J by 4 bases, with 6 bases of the junction left unmatched. From germline, CDR1 is SNHLY and CDR2 FYNNEI. Incomplete CDR3 DNA: TGTGCCAGCAGTGAAGAGGGACAGTTGAGCACTGAA. This gives the protein CASSEEGQLSTE. The full CDR3 is CASSEEGQLSTEAFF.

This clone has ten or more counts. The CDR3 extends 3 residues past the end of the read, so its final part is completed from the germline J gene. This sequence joins TRBV18 and TRBJ2-5; 8 bases are shared with TRBD2. This CDR3 is 17 amino acids long. The germline V gene encodes CDR1 KGHSH and CDR2 LQKENI. Germline trimming cut 0 bases from V and 5 bases from J; bases unmatched to any gene: 11. The CDR3 sequence: CASSPPRGSGTTETQYF. CDR3 bases read: TGTGCCAGCTCACCACCGAGGGGTAGCGGGACTACGGAGACC.

This clone was seen many times. The DNA ends 3 residues before the CDR3 does, and the rest of the CDR3 is filled in from the germline J gene. The chain combines TRBV4-1 with TRBJ1-1; 7 nucleotides line up with TRBD1. The CDR3 contains 15 residues. Germline CDR1 and CDR2: MGHRA and YSYEKL. V shed 3 bases and J 6 bases; nucleotides not matched to a gene: 10. CDR3 DNA, as far as it was read: TGCGCCAGCAGCCACGAGGGGACAGCCTCTCCTGAA. Amino acid sequence: CASSHEGTASPE. The full CDR3 reads CASSHEGTASPEAFF.

This clone was recorded many times. The CDR3 end is not reached by the read, which stops 3 residues before it; the germline J gene fills it in. The V call is TRBV30, the J call TRBJ1-2; D gene unclear. This CDR3 comprises 11 residues. Germline V gene lookup returns CDR1 GTSNPN and CDR2 SVGIG (reference sequence). Deletions cut 4 bases from V and 4 bases from J, with 7 bases between. CDR3 DNA, as far as it was read: TGTGCCTGGAACAGTGCCTATGGC. Translating gives CAWNSAYG. The whole CDR3 region reads CAWNSAYGYTF.

About this clone: The read terminates 3 residues ahead of where the CDR3 ends, so the germline J gene completes it. The chain carries TRBV10-2 and TRBJ2-7, with TRBD2 identical over 13 bases. Germline CDR1 WSHSY, CDR2 SAAADI. The CDR3 extends over 17 amino acids. J lost 3 bases, V lost 3 bases, and 8 bases had no gene match. The CDR3 loop is CASSERLLAGGFYEQYF. The part of the CDR3 DNA that was read is TGCGCCAGCAGTGAAAGACTACTAGCGGGAGGGTTCTACGAG.

In this sample, this clone turned up many times. With the read ending 3 residues before the CDR3 end, the germline J gene is used to fill in that end. The J gene is TRBJ2-3, the V gene TRBV12-3 or TRBV12-4; D uncertain. This CDR3 spans 15 amino acids. Trimming shortened V by 1 base and J by 1 base, and 9 bases separated the two germline ends. Here the CDR3 reads CASSLDSSGTDTQYF. CDR3 DNA (partial): TGTGCCAGCAGTTTAGACAGCTCGGGCACAGATACG.

This clone was observed at least ten times. Sequencing ends 3 residues short of the CDR3 end; the germline J gene provides the rest. The V gene is TRBV2, the J gene TRBJ2-5, with 9 bases aligning to TRBD1. Germline CDR1 reads SNHLY; CDR2 reads FYNNEI. The CDR3 has 15 amino acids. The trim removed 9 bases at V and 3 bases at J, leaving 11 bases unmatched. The covered CDR3 bases are TGTGCCAGTTTGAGGGGACAGGGAGGGAAAGAGACC. Protein product: CASLRGQGGKET. The whole CDR3 region reads CASLRGQGGKETQYF. The full variable domain, rest sourced from reference TRBV2 and TRBJ2-5, is EPEVTQTPSHQVTQMGQEVILRCVPISNHLYFYWYRQILGQKVEFLVSFYNNEISEKSEIFDDQFSVERPDGSNFTLKIRSTKLEDSAMYFCASLRGQGGKETQYFGPGTRLLVL.

This clone was seen ten or more times. The read halts 3 residues ahead of the CDR3 end, with the missing end drawn from the germline J gene. V and J are TRBV6-2 or TRBV6-3 and TRBJ1-1, with a possible D match to TRBD1 (5 bases). The CDR3 runs to 17 residues. Germline assignment: CDR1 MNHEY and CDR2 SVGEGT. V was pared by 5 bases and J by 7 bases, with 26 bases between. Incomplete CDR3 DNA: TGTGCCAGCAGTCCCCTTGCCGGACACTCCTTTCTCATTGAA. It encodes CASSPLAGHSFLIE. The full CDR3 is CASSPLAGHSFLIEAFF.

This clone showed up many times. The read falls 3 residues short of the CDR3 end, and the missing part is taken from the germline J gene. This chain links TRBV11-2 with TRBJ2-1, with TRBD2 matching over 11 bases. This CDR3 comprises 15 residues. The germline V gene has CDR1 SGHAT and CDR2 FQNNGV. V lost 2 bases, J lost 9 bases, and 6 bases stayed unmatched. Partial CDR3 DNA: TGTGCCAGCAGCTTATCACTAGCGGGAGTAAGTGAG. Protein sequence: CASSLSLAGVSE. The full CDR3 reads CASSLSLAGVSEQFF.

This clone was seen ten or more times. The CDR3 extends 3 residues past the end of the read, so its final part is completed from the germline J gene. This chain links TRBV7-6 with TRBJ2-7; unclear D gene. The V and J ends lost 1 base and 0 bases respectively, with 13 bases between them. This CDR3 comprises 16 residues. CDR1 is SGHVS and CDR2 is FNYEAQ in the germline V gene. The sequenced part of the CDR3 DNA is TGTGCCAGCAGCTTAGGCCAAGCGTCGCTCTCCTACGAG. Translating gives CASSLGQASLSYE. The whole CDR3 sequence reads CASSLGQASLSYEQYF.

This clone was seen repeatedly, ten times or more. The read comes to an end 3 residues before the CDR3 does, leaving the germline J gene to fill in the end. The V gene is TRBV10-3, the J gene TRBJ2-7, with D possibly TRBD1 on 6 matching bases. The CDR3 is 13 amino acids. V dropped 3 bases and J dropped 3 bases, with 9 bases sitting between them. CDR1 and CDR2 (germline): ENHRY, SYGVKD. The chain's CDR3 is CAISDGQFYEQYF. Incomplete CDR3 DNA: TGTGCCATCAGTGACGGACAGTTCTACGAG.

This clone appeared many times. The read comes to an end 3 residues before the CDR3 does, leaving the germline J gene to fill in the end. The chain uses TRBV28 and TRBJ1-1; D is perhaps TRBD1 (6 bases). Germline assignment: CDR1 MDHEN and CDR2 SYDVKM. Trimming shortened V by 7 bases and J by 4 bases, and 19 bases separated the two germline ends. CDR3 length: 15 amino acids. The CDR3 is CASTAPDRSVTEAFF. The DNA read from the CDR3 is TGTGCCAGCACCGCTCCCGACAGGTCCGTCACTGAA.

This clone came up many times. The read falls 3 residues short of the CDR3 end, and the missing part is taken from the germline J gene. The J gene is TRBJ1-1, the V gene TRBV20-1; TRBD1 is a possible D gene (6 bases). This CDR3 has 16 amino acids. Germline V gene lookup returns CDR1 DFQATT and CDR2 SNEGSKA (reference sequence). Trimming left V 3 bases short and J 0 bases short, with 17 bases between. The CDR3 loop reads CSARDRQDPMNTEAFF. The sequenced part of the CDR3 DNA is TGCAGTGCTAGGGATAGACAGGACCCTATGAACACTGAA.

This clone has a count of ten or more. With the read ending 3 residues before the CDR3 end, the germline J gene is used to fill in that end. The chain has TRBV19 and TRBJ1-5, with 11 nucleotides matching TRBD1. The CDR3 is 18 residues long. Germline CDR1 LNHDA, CDR2 SQIVND (reference sequence). V gave up 6 bases and J gave up 0 bases; unmatched junction bases: 10. The CDR3 sequence: CASSPRTGGFYSNQPQHF. The DNA read from the CDR3 is TGTGCCAGTAGCCCTAGGACAGGGGGCTTTTATAGCAATCAGCCC.

This clone showed up just a few times. The read is 3 residues too short to cover the CDR3 end, so that end is filled in from the germline J gene. This rearrangement joins TRBV20-1 to TRBJ2-7, with TRBD2 matching over 7 bases. Looked up from germline, CDR1 is DFQATT and CDR2 is SNEGSKA (reference sequence). Losses at the gene ends were 1 base for V and 1 base for J; bases not matched to a gene: 7. The CDR3 consists of 15 residues. The DNA read from the CDR3 is TGCAGTGCTAGAGCGAGCGCTAGCGGTTCCTACGAG. Amino acids: CSARASASGSYE. The whole CDR3 protein is CSARASASGSYEQYF.

This clone was seen a handful of times. The CDR3 end lies 3 residues beyond the end of the read and is filled in from the germline J gene. J is TRBJ1-4 and V is TRBV2; a weak D match, TRBD1 (5 bases). Germline assignment: CDR1 SNHLY and CDR2 FYNNEI. V was trimmed by 9 bases and J by 4 bases, leaving 18 bases between them. There are 15 residues in the CDR3. The part of the CDR3 DNA that was read is TGTGCCAGTCACCCCGGGCGGGGCGTTAATGAAAAA. It encodes CASHPGRGVNEK. The entire CDR3 reads CASHPGRGVNEKLFF.